A selection of T cell receptor beta chains follows, all from one sample in a study of metastatic and nonmetastatic thyroid tumors. TCRdb re-called the PCR reads via MiXCR. The table includes 20,000 or so clones, roughly 14% detected once. Sequencing was carried out using blood. The receptors originated from a female donor with papillary thyroid cancer or a benign thyroid nodule (not recorded which). Some clones in this sample may be carry-over from other donors' samples. Each CDR3 is given with its conserved first and last residue. The order of the fields is J gene, D gene, clone size, V gene, CDR3 DNA, CDR3 protein. The D gene is left open where the match is weak. Clone sizes are given selectively: once, few, many, or a class where the clone is expanded.

J: TRBJ1-1
D: NA
size: few
V: TRBV2
DNA: TGTGCCAGCAGCACCAGGACAGTCGAGGGTGCTTTCTTT
CDR3: CASSTRTVEGAFF

J: TRBJ2-1
D: TRBD1
size: NA
V: TRBV4-2
DNA: TGTGCCAGCAGCCAAGAGGGGGGACAGGACGACAATGAGCAGTTCTTC
CDR3: CASSQEGGQDDNEQFF

J: TRBJ2-7
D: NA
size: many
V: TRBV28
DNA: TGTGCCAGCAGTTTATCGGCAGGGGGGTCCCTATTGGGCGAGCAGTACTTC
CDR3: CASSLSAGGSLLGEQYF

J: TRBJ1-6
D: NA
size: medium-sized
V: TRBV28
DNA: TGTGCCAGCAGTTTACGGCGGGGGTTGTCACCCCTCCACTTT
CDR3: CASSLRRGLSPLHF

J: TRBJ2-7
D: NA
size: many
V: TRBV4-3
DNA: TGCGCCAGCAGCCAAAGGGGAGGTAGGTCGTTCTACGAGCAGTACTTC
CDR3: CASSQRGGRSFYEQYF

J: TRBJ1-1
D: NA
size: many
V: TRBV11-2
DNA: TGTGCCAGCAGTCAGGGTCTGAACACTGGAGCTTTCTTT
CDR3: CASSQGLNTGAFF

J: TRBJ1-2
D: NA
size: NA
V: TRBV7-2
DNA: TGTGCCAGCAGCTTAGTTCTGGACAGCTACTATGGCTACGCCTTC
CDR3: CASSLVLDSYYGYAF

J: TRBJ2-3
D: NA
size: few
V: TRBV4-2
DNA: TGTGCCAGCAGCCAAACCAATGGGGACTTTGCTACAGATACGCAGTATTTT
CDR3: CASSQTNGDFATDTQYF

J: TRBJ2-4
D: TRBD1
size: few
V: TRBV18
DNA: TGTGCCAGCTCACCATCACAGGGGGCCATTCAGTACTTC
CDR3: CASSPSQGAIQYF

J: TRBJ1-2
D: NA
size: few
V: TRBV28
DNA: TGTGCCAGCCTACAGGGAGACTCTGCATATTACTATGGCTACACCTTC
CDR3: CASLQGDSAYYYGYTF

J: TRBJ1-5
D: NA
size: many
V: TRBV28
DNA: TGTGCCAGCAGTTTATGGGACAGCGACAATCAGCCCCAGCATTTT
CDR3: CASSLWDSDNQPQHF

J: TRBJ2-1
D: NA
size: many
V: TRBV27
DNA: TGTGCCAGCAGTCTAGACGGGAGCTCCTACAATGAGCAGTTCTTC
CDR3: CASSLDGSSYNEQFF

J: TRBJ2-1
D: TRBD2
size: many
V: TRBV7-9
DNA: TGTGCCAGCAGCATGAGCGGGAGTGAGTTCAATGAGCAGTTCTTC
CDR3: CASSMSGSEFNEQFF

J: TRBJ1-5
D: NA
size: many
V: TRBV6-1
DNA: TGTGCCAGCAGTTCACAAACCGTCAATCAGCCCCAGCATTTT
CDR3: CASSSQTVNQPQHF

J: TRBJ2-1
D: NA
size: NA
V: TRBV9
DNA: TGTGCCAGCGGCGTAGTTTACAATGAGCAGTTCTTC
CDR3: CASGVVYNEQFF

J: TRBJ2-3
D: TRBD2
size: NA
V: TRBV20-1
DNA: TGCAGTGCTGGGGCTAGCGGGGTGGGCGACACAGATACGCAGTATTTT
CDR3: CSAGASGVGDTDTQYF

J: TRBJ1-2
D: NA
size: medium-sized
V: TRBV6-1
DNA: TGTGCCAGCAGTGAAACCTGGGACTATGGCTACACCTTC
CDR3: CASSETWDYGYTF

J: TRBJ2-1
D: TRBD2
size: many
V: TRBV2
DNA: TGTGCCAGCAGTGGACTAGCGGGGGTATATGAGCAGTTCTTC
CDR3: CASSGLAGVYEQFF

J: TRBJ1-6
D: TRBD1
size: many
V: TRBV28
DNA: TGTGCCAGCTGGGGGACAGCTAATTCACCCCTCCACTTT
CDR3: CASWGTANSPLHF

J: TRBJ2-2
D: NA
size: few
V: TRBV19
DNA: TGTGCCAGTAGTATCCCCATGGCAGACACCGGGGAGCTGTTTTTT
CDR3: CASSIPMADTGELFF

J: TRBJ2-6
D: NA
size: NA
V: TRBV19
DNA: TGTGCCTGGAGTGTAGTTGGTATCTCTGGGGCCAACGTCCTGACTTTC
CDR3: CAWSVVGISGANVLTF

J: TRBJ2-7
D: NA
size: many
V: TRBV3-1
DNA: TGTGCCAGCAGCCGAGGCTCGGGGGCCTACGAGCAGTACTTC
CDR3: CASSRGSGAYEQYF

J: TRBJ2-1
D: TRBD2
size: many
V: TRBV4-1
DNA: TGCGCCAGCAGCCAAGATCCGGGAAGCGGGATAAGCGATGAGCAGTTCTTC
CDR3: CASSQDPGSGISDEQFF

J: TRBJ1-2
D: NA
size: many
V: TRBV4-2
DNA: TGTGCCAGCAGCCAAGAGGGTCTAGGGAACTATGGCTACACCTTC
CDR3: CASSQEGLGNYGYTF

J: TRBJ2-7
D: TRBD1
size: few
V: TRBV6-6
DNA: TGTGCCAGCAGTTCACTCTTGGGCCTGGGGACAGGGGTGTACGAGCAGTACTTC
CDR3: CASSSLLGLGTGVYEQYF

J: TRBJ2-7
D: NA
size: many
V: TRBV7-3
DNA: TGTGCCAGCAGCTTAGCAGGGGACTCCTACGAGCAGTACTTC
CDR3: CASSLAGDSYEQYF

J: TRBJ1-2
D: NA
size: few
V: TRBV28
DNA: TGTGCCAGCAGTTTAGGGTCCTGGGCGTATGGCTACACCTTC
CDR3: CASSLGSWAYGYTF

J: TRBJ1-2
D: NA
size: NA
V: TRBV20-1
DNA: TGCAGTGCAATCCCGATATTGACGGTCTCCCAAGGCTACACCTTC
CDR3: CSAIPILTVSQGYTF

J: TRBJ1-2
D: TRBD1
size: many
V: TRBV2
DNA: TGTGCCGGCGGACAGGACGGGACTAACTATGGCTACACCTTC
CDR3: CAGGQDGTNYGYTF